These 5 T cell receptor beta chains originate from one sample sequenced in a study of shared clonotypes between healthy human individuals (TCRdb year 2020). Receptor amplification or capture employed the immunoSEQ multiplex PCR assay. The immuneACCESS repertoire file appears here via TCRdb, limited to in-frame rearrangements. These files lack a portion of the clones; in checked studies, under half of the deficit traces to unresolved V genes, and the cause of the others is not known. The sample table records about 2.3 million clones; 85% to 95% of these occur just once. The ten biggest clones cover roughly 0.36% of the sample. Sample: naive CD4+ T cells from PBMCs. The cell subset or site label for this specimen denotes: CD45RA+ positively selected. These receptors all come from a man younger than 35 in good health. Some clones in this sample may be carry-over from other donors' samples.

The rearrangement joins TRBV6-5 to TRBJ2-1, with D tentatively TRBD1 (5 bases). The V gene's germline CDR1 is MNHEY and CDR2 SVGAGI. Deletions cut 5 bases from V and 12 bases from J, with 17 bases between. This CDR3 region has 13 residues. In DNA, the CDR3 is TGTGCCAGCAGTCGACCAGGGTCCTGGGGGCAGTTCTTC. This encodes CASSRPGSWGQFF.

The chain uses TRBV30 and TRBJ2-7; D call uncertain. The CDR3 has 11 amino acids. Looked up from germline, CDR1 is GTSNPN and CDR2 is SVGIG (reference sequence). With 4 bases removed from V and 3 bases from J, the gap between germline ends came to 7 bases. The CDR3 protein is CAWKVNYEQYF. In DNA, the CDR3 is TGTGCCTGGAAGGTCAACTACGAGCAGTACTTC.

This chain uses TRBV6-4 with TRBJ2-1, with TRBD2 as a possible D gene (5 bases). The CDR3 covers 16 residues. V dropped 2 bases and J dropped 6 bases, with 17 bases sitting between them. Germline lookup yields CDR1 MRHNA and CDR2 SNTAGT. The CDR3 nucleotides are TGTGCCAGCAGTGACGTGAGGTTACTAGTAGGCAATGAGCAGTTCTTC. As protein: CASSDVRLLVGNEQFF.

The CDR3 nucleotides read TGTGCCAGCAGCTTAGGGGGTGAAGGGCCGCGCTACGAGCAGTACTTC. Its translation: CASSLGGEGPRYEQYF. The rearrangement links TRBV7-9 to TRBJ2-7, with D hard to call. The V gene's germline CDR1 is SEHNR and CDR2 FQNEAQ (reference sequence). This CDR3 is built from 16 residues. The ends were cut back, 1 base at V and 3 bases at J, with 16 bases in the middle.

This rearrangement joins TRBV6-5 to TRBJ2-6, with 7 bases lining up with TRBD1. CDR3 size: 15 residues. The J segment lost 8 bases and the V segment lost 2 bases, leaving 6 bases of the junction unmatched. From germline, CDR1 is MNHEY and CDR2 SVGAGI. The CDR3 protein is CASSYQTGVSNVLTF. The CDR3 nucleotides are TGTGCCAGCAGTTACCAAACAGGGGTGTCCAACGTCCTGACTTTC.